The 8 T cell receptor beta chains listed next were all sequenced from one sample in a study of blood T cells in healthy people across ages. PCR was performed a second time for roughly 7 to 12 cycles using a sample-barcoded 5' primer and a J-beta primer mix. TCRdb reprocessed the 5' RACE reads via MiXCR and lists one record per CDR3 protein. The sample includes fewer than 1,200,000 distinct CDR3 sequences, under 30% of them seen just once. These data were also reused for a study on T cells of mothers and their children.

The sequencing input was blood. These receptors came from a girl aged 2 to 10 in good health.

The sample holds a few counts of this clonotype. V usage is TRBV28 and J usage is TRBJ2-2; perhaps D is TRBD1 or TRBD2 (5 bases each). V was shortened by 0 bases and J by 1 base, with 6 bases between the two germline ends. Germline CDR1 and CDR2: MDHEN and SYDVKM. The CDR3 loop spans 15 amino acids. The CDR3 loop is CASSLWGENTGELFF. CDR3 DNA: TGTGCCAGCAGTTTATGGGGGGAGAACACCGGGGAGCTGTTTTTT.

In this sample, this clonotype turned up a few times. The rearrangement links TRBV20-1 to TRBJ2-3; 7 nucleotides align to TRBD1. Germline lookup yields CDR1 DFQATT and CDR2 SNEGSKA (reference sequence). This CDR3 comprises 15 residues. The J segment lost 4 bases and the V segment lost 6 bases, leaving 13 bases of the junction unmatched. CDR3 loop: CSAQGVRGFSDTQYF. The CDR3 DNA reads TGCAGTGCCCAGGGGGTCAGGGGGTTTTCAGATACGCAGTATTTT.

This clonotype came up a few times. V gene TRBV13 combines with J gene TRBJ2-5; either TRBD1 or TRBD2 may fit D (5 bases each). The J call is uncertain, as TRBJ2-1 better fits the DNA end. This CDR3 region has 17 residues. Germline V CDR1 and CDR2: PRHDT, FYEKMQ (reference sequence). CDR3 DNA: TGTGCCAGCAGCTTGGACCGAACGGGACCACCCAACAATGAGCAGTTCTTC. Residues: CASSLDRTGPPNNEQFF.

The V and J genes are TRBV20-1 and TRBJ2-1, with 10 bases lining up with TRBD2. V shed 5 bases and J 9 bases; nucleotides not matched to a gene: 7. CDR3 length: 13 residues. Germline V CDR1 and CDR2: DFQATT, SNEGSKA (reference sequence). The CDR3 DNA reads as TGCAGTGCTGGGGGACTAGCGATTGGTGAGCAGTTCTTC. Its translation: CSAGGLAIGEQFF.

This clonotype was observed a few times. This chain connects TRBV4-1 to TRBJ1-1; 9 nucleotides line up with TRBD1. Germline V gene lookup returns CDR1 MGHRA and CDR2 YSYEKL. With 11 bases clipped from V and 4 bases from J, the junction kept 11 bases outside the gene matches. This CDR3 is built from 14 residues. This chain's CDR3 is CAGSQGAGSTEAFF. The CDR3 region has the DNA TGCGCCGGCTCACAGGGGGCAGGGAGCACTGAAGCTTTCTTT.

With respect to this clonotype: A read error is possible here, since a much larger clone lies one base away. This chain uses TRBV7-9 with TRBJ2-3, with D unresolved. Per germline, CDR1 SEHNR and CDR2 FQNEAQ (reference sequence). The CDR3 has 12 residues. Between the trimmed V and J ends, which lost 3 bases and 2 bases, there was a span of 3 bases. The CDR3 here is CASSFDTDTQYF. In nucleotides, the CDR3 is TGTGCCAGCAGCTTCGACACAGATACGCAGTATTTT.

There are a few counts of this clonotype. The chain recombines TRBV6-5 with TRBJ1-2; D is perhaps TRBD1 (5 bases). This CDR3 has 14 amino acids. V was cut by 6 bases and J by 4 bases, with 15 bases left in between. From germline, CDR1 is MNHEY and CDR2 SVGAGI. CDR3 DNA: TGTGCCAGCAGGCCCTCAGGGCTGGTCTATGGCTACACCTTC. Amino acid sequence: CASRPSGLVYGYTF.

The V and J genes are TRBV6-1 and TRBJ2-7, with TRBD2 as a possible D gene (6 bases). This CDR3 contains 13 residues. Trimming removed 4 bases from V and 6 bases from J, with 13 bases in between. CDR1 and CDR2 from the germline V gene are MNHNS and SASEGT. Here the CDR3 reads CASSGYGGIEQYF. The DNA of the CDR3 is TGTGCCAGCAGTGGCTATGGGGGGATCGAGCAGTACTTC.